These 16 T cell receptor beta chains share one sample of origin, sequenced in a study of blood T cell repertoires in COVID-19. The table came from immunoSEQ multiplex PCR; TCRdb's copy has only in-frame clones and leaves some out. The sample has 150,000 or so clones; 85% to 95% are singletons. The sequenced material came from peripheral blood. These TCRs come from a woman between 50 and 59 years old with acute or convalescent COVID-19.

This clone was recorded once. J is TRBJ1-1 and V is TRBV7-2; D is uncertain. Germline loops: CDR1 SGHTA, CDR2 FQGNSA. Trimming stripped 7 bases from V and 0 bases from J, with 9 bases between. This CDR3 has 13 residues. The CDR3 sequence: CASTHSMNTEAFF. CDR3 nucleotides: TGTGCCAGCACCCACAGTATGAACACTGAAGCTTTCTTT.

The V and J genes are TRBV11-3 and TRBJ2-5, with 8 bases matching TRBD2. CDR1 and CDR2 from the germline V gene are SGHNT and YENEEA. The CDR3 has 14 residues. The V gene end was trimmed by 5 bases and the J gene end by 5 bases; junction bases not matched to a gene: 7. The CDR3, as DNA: TGTGCCAGCAGCCCCGGGGGGGGGCACGAGACCCAGTACTTC. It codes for CASSPGGGHETQYF.

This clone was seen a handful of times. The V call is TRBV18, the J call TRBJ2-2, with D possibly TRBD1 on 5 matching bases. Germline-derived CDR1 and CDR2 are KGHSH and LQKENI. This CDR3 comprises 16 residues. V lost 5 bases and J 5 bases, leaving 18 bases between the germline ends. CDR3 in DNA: TGTGCCAGCTCATATTCGGTGGGGCGAGGTACCGGGGAGCTGTTTTTT. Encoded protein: CASSYSVGRGTGELFF.

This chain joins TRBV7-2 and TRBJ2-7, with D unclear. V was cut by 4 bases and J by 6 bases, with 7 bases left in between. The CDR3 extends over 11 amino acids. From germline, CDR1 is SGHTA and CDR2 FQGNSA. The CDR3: CASSSGSEQYF. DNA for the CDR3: TGTGCCAGCAGCTCCGGTAGCGAGCAGTACTTC.

DNA for the CDR3: TGTGCCAGCACTCCTACAGGGACAGATGAAAAACTGTTTTTT. Protein: CASTPTGTDEKLFF. The chain is built from TRBV6-5 and TRBJ1-4; the match to TRBD1 covers 7 bases. This CDR3 is built from 14 residues. Germline V gene data show CDR1 as MNHEY and CDR2 as SVGAGI. After removal of 7 bases from V and 6 bases from J, the junction contained 8 bases not matched to a gene.

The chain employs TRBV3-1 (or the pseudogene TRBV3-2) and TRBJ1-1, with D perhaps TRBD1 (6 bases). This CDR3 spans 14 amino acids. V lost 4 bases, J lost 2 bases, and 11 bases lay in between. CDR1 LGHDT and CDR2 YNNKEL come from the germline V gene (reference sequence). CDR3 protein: CASSLGQPNTEAFF. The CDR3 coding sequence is TGTGCCAGCAGCCTTGGACAGCCCAACACTGAAGCTTTCTTT.

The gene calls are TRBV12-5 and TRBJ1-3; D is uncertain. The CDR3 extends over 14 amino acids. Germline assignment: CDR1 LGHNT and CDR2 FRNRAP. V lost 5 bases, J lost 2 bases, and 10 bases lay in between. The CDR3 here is CASGQGVTGNTIYF. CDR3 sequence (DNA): TGTGCTAGTGGTCAAGGAGTGACTGGAAACACCATATATTTT.

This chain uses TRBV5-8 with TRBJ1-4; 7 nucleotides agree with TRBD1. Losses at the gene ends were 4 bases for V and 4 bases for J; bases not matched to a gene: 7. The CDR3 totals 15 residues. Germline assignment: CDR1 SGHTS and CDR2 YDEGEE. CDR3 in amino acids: CASSREQGRNEKLFF. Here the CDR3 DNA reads TGTGCCAGCAGCCGTGAACAGGGGCGTAATGAAAAACTGTTTTTT.

The DNA for the CDR3 is TGTGCCAGCAGCTTGGACAGGGGAAAAGGGAAACTGTTTTTT. As protein: CASSLDRGKGKLFF. V usage is TRBV5-4 and J usage is TRBJ1-4; 7 nucleotides align to TRBD1. V gave up 0 bases and J gave up 11 bases; unmatched junction bases: 7. The CDR3 consists of 14 residues. The germline CDR1 and CDR2 sequences are SGHNT and YYREEE (reference sequence).

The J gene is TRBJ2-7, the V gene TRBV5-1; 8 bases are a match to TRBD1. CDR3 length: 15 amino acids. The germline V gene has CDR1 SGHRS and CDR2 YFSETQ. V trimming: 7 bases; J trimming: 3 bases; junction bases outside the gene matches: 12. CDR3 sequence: CASDTGGRVGYEQYF. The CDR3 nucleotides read TGCGCCAGCGACACAGGGGGTCGTGTCGGCTACGAGCAGTACTTC.

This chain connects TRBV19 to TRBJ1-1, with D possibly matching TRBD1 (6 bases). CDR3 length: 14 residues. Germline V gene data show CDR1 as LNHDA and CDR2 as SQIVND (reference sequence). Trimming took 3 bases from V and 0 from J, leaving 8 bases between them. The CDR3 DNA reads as TGTGCCAGTAGTATTGACAGGTTGAACACTGAAGCTTTCTTT. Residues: CASSIDRLNTEAFF.

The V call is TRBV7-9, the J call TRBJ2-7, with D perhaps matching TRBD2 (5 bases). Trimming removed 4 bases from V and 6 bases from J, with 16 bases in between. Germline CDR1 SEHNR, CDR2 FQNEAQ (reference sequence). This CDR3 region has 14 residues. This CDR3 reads CASSSSGSGLEQYF. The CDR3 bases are TGTGCCAGCAGCTCTTCGGGGTCAGGACTCGAGCAGTACTTC. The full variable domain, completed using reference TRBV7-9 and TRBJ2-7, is DTGVSQNPRHKITKRGQNVTFRCDPISEHNRLYWYRQTLGQGPEFLTYFQNEAQLEKSRLLSDRFSAERPKGSFSTLEIQRTEQGDSAMYLCASSSSGSGLEQYFGPGTRLTVT.

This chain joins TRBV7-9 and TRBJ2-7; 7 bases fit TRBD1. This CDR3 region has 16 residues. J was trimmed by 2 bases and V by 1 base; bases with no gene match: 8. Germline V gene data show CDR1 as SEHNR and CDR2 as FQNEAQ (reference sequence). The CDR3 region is CASSLVRGGLTYEQYF. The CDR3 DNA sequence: TGTGCCAGCAGCTTAGTTCGAGGGGGCCTGACCTACGAGCAGTACTTC. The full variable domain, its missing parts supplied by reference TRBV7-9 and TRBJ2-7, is DTGVSQNPRHKITKRGQNVTFRCDPISEHNRLYWYRQTLGQGPEFLTYFQNEAQLEKSRLLSDRFSAERPKGSFSTLEIQRTEQGDSAMYLCASSLVRGGLTYEQYFGPGTRLTVT.

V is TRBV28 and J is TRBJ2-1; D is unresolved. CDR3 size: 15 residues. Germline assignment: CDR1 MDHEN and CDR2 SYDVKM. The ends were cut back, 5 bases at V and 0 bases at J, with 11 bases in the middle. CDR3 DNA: TGTGCCAGCAGTCCCAAATTTTTCTCCTACAATGAGCAGTTCTTC. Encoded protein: CASSPKFFSYNEQFF.

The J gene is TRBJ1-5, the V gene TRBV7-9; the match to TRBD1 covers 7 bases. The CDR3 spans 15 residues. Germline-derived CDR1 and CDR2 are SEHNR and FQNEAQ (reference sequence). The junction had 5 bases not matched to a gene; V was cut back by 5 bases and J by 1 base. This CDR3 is CASSQGTASNQPQHF. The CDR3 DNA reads TGTGCCAGCAGCCAGGGGACAGCCAGCAATCAGCCCCAGCATTTT.

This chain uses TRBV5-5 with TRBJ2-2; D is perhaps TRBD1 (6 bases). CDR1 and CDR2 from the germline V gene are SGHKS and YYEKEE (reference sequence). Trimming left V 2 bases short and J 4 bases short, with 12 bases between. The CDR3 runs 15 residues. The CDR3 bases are TGTGCCAGCAGCTTAACAGGGCCCGGCACCGGGGAGCTGTTTTTT. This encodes CASSLTGPGTGELFF.